A single sample gave rise to the 26 T cell receptor beta chains below, sequenced in a study of metastatic and nonmetastatic thyroid tumors. TCRdb reprocessed the PCR reads using MiXCR. This sample has under 100,000 clones, with less than 10% found just once. Every patient underwent thyroid surgery untreated. Sample: blood. The receptors originated from a female donor with papillary thyroid cancer or a benign thyroid nodule (not recorded which). Some clones in this sample may be carry-over from other donors' samples.

This clone was seen many times. The rearrangement uses TRBV20-1 and TRBJ1-5; no definite D call. V was trimmed by 3 bases and J by 4 bases, leaving 10 bases between them. The germline gives CDR1 DFQATT, CDR2 SNEGSKA (reference sequence). This CDR3 region has 13 residues. Here the CDR3 reads CSASPELNQPQHF. The CDR3 DNA is TGCAGTGCTAGTCCCGAACTAAATCAGCCCCAGCATTTT.

The table lists this clone with many counts. The rearrangement links TRBV6-1 to TRBJ1-2; D is undetermined. The V gene lost 11 bases and the J gene lost 6 bases, with 16 bases spanning the gap. The CDR3 is made up of 12 amino acids. CDR1 is MNHNS and CDR2 is SASEGT in the germline V gene. CDR3 sequence reads: CAAGGRIDGYTF. CDR3 DNA: TGTGCCGCAGGCGGGAGGATCGATGGCTACACCTTC.

The rearrangement links TRBV7-3 to TRBJ1-2; 7 bases are shared with TRBD1. From germline, CDR1 is SGHTA and CDR2 FQGTGA. The CDR3 is 15 residues long. After removal of 3 bases from V and 2 bases from J, the junction contained 6 bases not matched to a gene. CDR3 residues: CASSLDGRGNYGYTF. The DNA of the CDR3 is TGTGCCAGCAGCTTGGACGGCAGGGGGAACTATGGCTACACCTTC.

Concerning this clone itself: This may be a read error: a much more frequent sequence differs by one nucleotide. The chain uses TRBV7-6 and TRBJ2-7; D is possibly TRBD1 (6 bases). Trimming shortened V by 3 bases and J by 8 bases, and 8 bases separated the two germline ends. The CDR3 totals 11 residues. From germline, CDR1 is SGHVS and CDR2 FNYEAQ. In DNA, the CDR3 is TGTGCCAGCAGCTTTGGGGGCCAGCAGTACTTC. It specifies CASSFGGQQYF.

This clone was observed at least ten times. The gene calls are TRBV14 and TRBJ2-3; D ambiguous. Germline values: CDR1 SGHDN, CDR2 FVKESK. Trimming cost V 0 bases and J 3 bases, with 7 bases left between them. The CDR3 extends over 14 amino acids. Here the CDR3 DNA reads TGTGCCAGCAGCCAAGACCAGACGACAGATACGCAGTATTTT. The encoded protein is CASSQDQTTDTQYF. The variable domain in full, with the rest retrieved from reference TRBV14 and TRBJ2-3, is EAGVTQFPSHSVIEKGQTVTLRCDPISGHDNLYWYRRVMGKEIKFLLHFVKESKQDESGMPNNRFLAERTGGTYSTLKVQPAELEDSGVYFCASSQDQTTDTQYFGPGTRLTVL.

This clone appeared many times. The genes are TRBV20-1 and TRBJ1-5, with 8 bases matching TRBD1. Germline V gene lookup returns CDR1 DFQATT and CDR2 SNEGSKA (reference sequence). V lost 3 bases to trimming and J lost 3 bases; unmatched junction nucleotides: 7. The CDR3 extends over 15 amino acids. The CDR3 DNA reads TGCAGTGCTAGGATGGACAGGGCAGCCAATCAGCCCCAGCATTTT. Translated: CSARMDRAANQPQHF.

For the CDR3, the DNA is TGCAGCGTCCGGGGTCGGGGTGGTGAAAAACTGTTTTTT. Encoded protein: CSVRGRGGEKLFF. The chain combines TRBV29-1 with TRBJ1-4; D remains ambiguous. The CDR3 covers 13 residues. The V gene lost 6 bases and the J gene lost 7 bases, with 15 bases spanning the gap. In germline, CDR1 is SQVTM, CDR2 ANQGSEA.

Details on this clone: It may be a read error: a sequence one base away is much more abundant. The chain joins TRBV7-9 to TRBJ2-3, with 7 bases lining up with TRBD2. The CDR3 consists of 17 residues. Trimming removed 5 bases from V and 0 bases from J; junction bases left unmatched: 11. The V gene's germline CDR1 is SEHNR and CDR2 FQNEAQ (reference sequence). The CDR3 coding sequence is TGTGCCAGCAGCGCTCGGCTGTCGGGGGGAAGCACAGATACGCAGTATTTT. It specifies CASSARLSGGSTDTQYF.

This clone occurred many times. The chain carries TRBV6-1 and TRBJ2-4; maybe TRBD2 (5 bases). The germline V gene encodes CDR1 MNHNS and CDR2 SASEGT. Trimming cost V 3 bases and J 0 bases, with 18 bases left between them. CDR3 length: 18 amino acids. CDR3 coding DNA: TGTGCCAGCAGTGACCGAGCCGGACTTACGATAGCCAAAAACATTCAGTACTTC. Its translation is CASSDRAGLTIAKNIQYF.

This clone showed up many times. This chain links TRBV6-4 with TRBJ2-1; 8 bases agree with TRBD2. Germline V gene data show CDR1 as MRHNA and CDR2 as SNTAGT. The CDR3 spans 18 residues. V lost 7 bases, J lost 4 bases, and 18 bases stayed unmatched. The CDR3 nucleotides read TGTGCCAGCACCCCTGGGGCCGGACAAAAGCGGGGGTACAATGAGCAGTTCTTC. Protein: CASTPGAGQKRGYNEQFF.

This clone came up many times. The V and J genes are TRBV10-1 and TRBJ2-5; TRBD1 agrees at 9 bases. There are 14 residues in the CDR3. Germline V lookup: CDR1 WNHNN, CDR2 SYGVQD (reference sequence). V shed 2 bases and J 5 bases; nucleotides not matched to a gene: 3. The CDR3: CASSETGQGETQYF. The CDR3 DNA reads TGCGCCAGCAGTGAGACGGGACAGGGCGAGACCCAGTACTTC.

This clone was seen ten or more times. The rearrangement uses TRBV6-1 and TRBJ1-5, with 8 bases identical to TRBD1. V lost 8 bases, J lost 0 bases, and 9 bases stayed unmatched. CDR3 length equals 16 residues. Germline V gene data show CDR1 as MNHNS and CDR2 as SASEGT. This CDR3 reads CASSTGGPYSNQPQHF. For the CDR3, the DNA is TGTGCCAGCTCCACAGGGGGGCCCTATAGCAATCAGCCCCAGCATTTT.

This clone turned up a few times. J is TRBJ1-3 and V is TRBV9; D call uncertain. Germline values: CDR1 SGDLS, CDR2 YYNGEE. V shed 3 bases and J shed 0 bases, with 10 bases lying between them. The CDR3 totals 15 residues. DNA of the CDR3: TGTGCCAGCAGCGCAACGGGTAACTCTGGAAACACCATATATTTT. Protein: CASSATGNSGNTIYF.

In this sample, this clone turned up many times. The V gene is TRBV5-1, the J gene TRBJ2-7; D unclear. The V gene's germline CDR1 is SGHRS and CDR2 YFSETQ. This CDR3 is built from 13 residues. Trimming cost V 1 base and J 2 bases, with 7 bases left between them. The CDR3 loop reads CASSLSSTYEQYF. CDR3 DNA: TGCGCCAGCAGCTTGTCCTCAACCTACGAGCAGTACTTC.

This clone was found many times. The chain links TRBV5-1 to TRBJ1-6; D unclear. Germline V CDR1 and CDR2: SGHRS, YFSETQ. The CDR3 consists of 13 residues. V was clipped by 4 bases and J by 4 bases, with 6 bases between them. Here the CDR3 DNA reads TGCGCCAGCAGCCCGTTGTATAATTCACCCCTCCACTTT. Its translation: CASSPLYNSPLHF.

This clone has a handful of counts. The identical CDR3 is also encoded by other nucleotide sequences in the sample. This chain uses TRBV18 with TRBJ2-7; 9 bases agree with TRBD1. Germline lookup yields CDR1 KGHSH and CDR2 LQKENI. Trimming took 1 base from V and 2 from J; bases not matched to a gene: 0. This CDR3 is 14 amino acids long. The CDR3 sequence is CASSPRQGAYEQYF. The DNA of the CDR3 is TGTGCCAGCTCACCACGACAGGGGGCCTACGAGCAGTACTTC.

This clone appeared many times. This chain links TRBV20-1 with TRBJ2-3; 8 bases are a match to TRBD2. CDR1 is DFQATT and CDR2 is SNEGSKA in the germline V gene (reference sequence). The V gene end was trimmed by 3 bases and the J gene end by 2 bases; junction bases not matched to a gene: 10. This CDR3 has 16 amino acids. Here the CDR3 reads CSASIAGRAPTDTQYF. DNA of the CDR3: TGCAGTGCTAGTATAGCGGGGCGGGCCCCCACAGATACGCAGTATTTT.

The chain joins TRBV5-4 to TRBJ1-2; 11 positions agree with TRBD1. Germline CDR1 reads SGHNT; CDR2 reads YYREEE (reference sequence). CDR3 length: 15 residues. The ends lost 0 bases at V and 4 bases at J; junction bases unmatched: 2. This chain's CDR3 is CASSLEGTGGYGYTF. The CDR3 nucleotides are TGTGCCAGCAGCTTGGAAGGGACAGGGGGCTATGGCTACACCTTC.

In its sample, this clone was seen many times. V gene TRBV7-9 combines with J gene TRBJ1-4; tentatively, D is TRBD1 (6 bases). Trimming pared 5 bases from V and 5 bases from J, leaving 21 bases between. Germline-derived CDR1 and CDR2 are SEHNR and FQNEAQ (reference sequence). The CDR3 consists of 17 residues. The CDR3 sequence: CASSPLPWDKLNEKLFF. As DNA, the CDR3 is TGTGCCAGCAGCCCCCTTCCCTGGGACAAACTCAATGAAAAACTGTTTTTT.

At least ten counts were recorded for this clone. The chain uses TRBV12-3 or TRBV12-4 and TRBJ2-3; 8 bases are a match to TRBD2. The CDR3 sequence is 15 residues long. V dropped 3 bases and J dropped 4; count of bases not matched to a gene: 6. CDR3 nucleotides: TGTGCCAGCAGTTTGAGGACTAGCAGCGCAGATACGCAGTATTTT. As protein: CASSLRTSSADTQYF.

In this sample, this clone turned up a few times. A much larger clone lies a single base off, so this may be a read error. The chain couples TRBV3-1 to TRBJ2-1, with D hard to call. The DNA matches TRBJ2-7 better at its end, which makes the J call doubtful. Germline V gives CDR1 LGHDT, CDR2 YNNKEL (reference sequence). This CDR3 is built from 15 residues. The CDR3 is CASSLEGTSLGEQYF. DNA of the CDR3: TGTGCCAGCAGCCTTGAAGGAACCTCGCTCGGGGAGCAGTACTTC.

This chain joins TRBV3-1 and TRBJ2-7; TRBD1 is a possible D gene (6 bases). The CDR3 extends over 13 amino acids. The germline V and J ends were trimmed by 4 bases and 3 bases, with 10 bases remaining between them. Germline CDR1 and CDR2: LGHDT and YNNKEL (reference sequence). The CDR3 DNA sequence: TGTGCCAGCAGCCGGGGGCGCGTCTACGAGCAGTACTTC. Translating it yields CASSRGRVYEQYF.

Many counts were recorded for this clone. The rearrangement links TRBV2 to TRBJ1-4; 7 bases align to TRBD1. The CDR3 loop spans 15 amino acids. V gave up 6 bases and J gave up 8 bases; unmatched junction bases: 12. The germline CDR1 and CDR2 sequences are SNHLY and FYNNEI. The chain's CDR3 is CASRARGEVVEKLFF. The CDR3 DNA is TGTGCCAGCAGAGCCAGGGGGGAGGTGGTAGAAAAACTGTTTTTT.

This clone appeared a few times. A much larger clone sits a single nucleotide away, making a read error possible. The chain recombines TRBV19 with TRBJ1-1; weak D call: TRBD1 (5 bases). In germline, CDR1 is LNHDA, CDR2 SQIVND (reference sequence). CDR3 length: 13 residues. CDR3: CASSIKGTTEALF. CDR3 DNA: TGTGCCAGTAGTATAAAGGGGACCACTGAAGCTTTATTT.

The rearrangement joins TRBV3-1 to TRBJ2-3; the D is unclear. V dropped 0 bases and J dropped 4 bases, with 8 bases sitting between them. Germline-derived CDR1 and CDR2 are LGHDT and YNNKEL (reference sequence). CDR3 size: 14 residues. CDR3 in amino acids: CASSQDTIADTQYF. Here the CDR3 DNA reads TGTGCCAGCAGCCAAGATACCATTGCAGATACGCAGTATTTT.

This clone came up a few times. The chain carries TRBV6-1 and TRBJ2-5; 13 bases map to TRBD2. CDR3 length equals 17 residues. Germline CDR1 is MNHNS and CDR2 is SASEGT. The junction had 12 bases not matched to a gene; V was cut back by 6 bases and J by 5 bases. CDR3 nucleotides: TGTGCCAGCAGCTCCGGGACTAGCGGGGTAGGGGGCGAGACCCAGTACTTC. Protein sequence: CASSSGTSGVGGETQYF.